These 10 T cell receptor beta chains were sequenced from one sample in a study of T cells in Graves' hyperthyroidism and ophthalmopathy. It was RNA transcripts that yielded the amplified TCR beta CDR3 regions. Primed by the HTBI set, a first-round RT-PCR was run on the TCR CDR3. TCRdb reprocessed the multiplex PCR reads with MiXCR, giving one entry per CDR3 protein. The sample yields hundreds of thousands of distinct CDR3 sequences, about 20% seen once. Sequencing was done on a sample of blood. The receptors were sampled from a man between 35 and 55 years old with Graves' ophthalmopathy.

In its sample, this clonotype was seen many times. The chain links TRBV30 to TRBJ2-1; D is ambiguous. The CDR3 extends over 13 amino acids. The germline V gene has CDR1 GTSNPN and CDR2 SVGIG (reference sequence). V gave up 6 bases and J gave up 0 bases, with 9 bases separating them. The CDR3 loop reads CACSRSSYNEQFF. For the CDR3, the DNA is TGTGCCTGTTCCAGGAGCTCCTACAATGAGCAGTTCTTC.

This clonotype was found a few times. The V call is TRBV19, the J call TRBJ1-5, with D uncertain. The CDR3 runs 12 residues. Germline CDR1 reads LNHDA; CDR2 reads SQIVND (reference sequence). Trimming took 3 bases from V and 7 from J, leaving 7 bases between them. The chain's CDR3 is CASSMTRQPQHF. CDR3 coding DNA: TGTGCCAGTAGTATGACCAGGCAGCCCCAGCATTTT.

This chain links TRBV7-8 with TRBJ2-2, with a weak D call TRBD2 (7 bases). V was pared by 5 bases and J by 3 bases, with 22 bases between. The CDR3 is 18 residues long. Germline loops: CDR1 SGHVS, CDR2 FQNEAQ. CDR3: CASSQGSFRGAHTGELFF. The DNA for the CDR3 is TGTGCCAGCAGCCAAGGGTCTTTTCGGGGGGCCCACACCGGGGAGCTGTTTTTT.

In its sample, this clonotype was seen many times. CDR3 DNA: TGTGCCAGCAGTTACACAGGGAACACCGGGGAGCTGTTTTTT. It translates to CASSYTGNTGELFF. The chain joins TRBV7-2 to TRBJ2-2, with D perhaps matching TRBD1 (5 bases). CDR1 and CDR2 from the germline V gene are SGHTA and FQGNSA. V gave up 6 bases and J gave up 1 base, with 9 bases separating them. There are 14 residues in the CDR3.

In its sample, this clonotype was seen once. The chain links TRBV2 to TRBJ2-2; D is unclear. Germline loops: CDR1 SNHLY, CDR2 FYNNEI. V was shortened by 5 bases and J by 4 bases, with 11 bases between the two germline ends. This CDR3 comprises 14 residues. The CDR3 nucleotides are TGTGCCAGCAGTCCCCCCCAACGCACCGGGGAGCTGTTTTTT. Translated, it gives CASSPPQRTGELFF.

This clonotype has at least ten counts. The chain links TRBV6-2 or TRBV6-3 to TRBJ1-2; D remains ambiguous. CDR1 and CDR2 (germline): MNHEY, SVGEGT. Trimming left V 2 bases short and J 10 bases short, with 14 bases between. This CDR3 region has 13 residues. CDR3 bases: TGTGCCAGCAGTTACCCTTCTGGATCCATCTACACCTTC. Translation: CASSYPSGSIYTF.

This clonotype has at least ten counts. The chain carries TRBV27 and TRBJ1-1; 7 bases agree with TRBD1. The CDR3 length is 14 residues. In germline, CDR1 is MNHEY, CDR2 SMNVEV (reference sequence). J gave up 2 bases and V 7 bases, and 7 bases lay outside the gene matches. CDR3 loop: CASKEDRDNTEAFF. In nucleotides, the CDR3 is TGTGCCAGCAAAGAAGACAGGGACAACACTGAAGCTTTCTTT.

As concerns this clonotype: This may be a read error: a much more frequent sequence differs by one nucleotide. The chain is built from TRBV7-3 and TRBJ1-1; a weak D match, TRBD1 (5 bases). CDR3 length: 13 amino acids. Germline lookup yields CDR1 SGHTA and CDR2 FQGTGA. Trimming stripped 8 bases from V and 4 bases from J, with 14 bases between. The CDR3 spells CASGAEMSTEAFF. The CDR3 region has the DNA TGTGCCAGCGGGGCAGAAATGAGCACTGAAGCTTTCTTT.

The chain couples TRBV28 to TRBJ2-3; 9 positions match TRBD2. V gave up 4 bases and J gave up 3 bases; unmatched junction bases: 11. The CDR3 is made up of 17 amino acids. CDR1 and CDR2 (germline): MDHEN, SYDVKM. The CDR3 reads CASSSPLAGKRTDTQYF. CDR3 sequence (DNA): TGTGCCAGCAGTTCACCTCTAGCGGGAAAGAGGACAGATACGCAGTATTTT.

This clonotype has more than one count but fewer than ten. This sequence joins TRBV6-2 or TRBV6-3 and TRBJ2-5; D gene unclear. CDR1 and CDR2 from the germline V gene are MNHEY and SVGEGT. The V gene lost 8 bases and the J gene lost 1 base, with 11 bases spanning the gap. The CDR3 runs to 13 residues. The CDR3 is CASETTAQETQYF. The DNA for the CDR3 is TGTGCCAGCGAAACGACGGCCCAAGAGACCCAGTACTTC.